Listed here are 8 T cell receptor beta chains from one sample, sequenced in a study of Graves' ophthalmopathy and Graves' hyperthyroidism. As the template, RNA transcripts were used to amplify TCR beta CDR3 regions. The authors performed first-round RT-PCR with HTBI primers and then a second-round multiplex PCR. From the multiplex PCR reads, TCRdb called clonotypes with MiXCR, one entry per CDR3 protein. The sample lists over 500,000 distinct CDR3 sequences; 22% were seen once. The sequencing sample was made of peripheral blood. The receptors shown here come from a woman aged 18 to 35 with stable Graves' hyperthyroidism. Some clones in this sample may be carry-over from other donors' samples.

This clonotype occurred many times. The genes are TRBV6-1 and TRBJ1-2; no clear D. Trimming took off 0 bases at V and 0 bases at J, with 8 bases between the two ends. The germline CDR1 and CDR2 sequences are MNHNS and SASEGT. The CDR3 sequence is 15 residues long. CDR3 DNA sequence: TGTGCCAGCAGTGAAGCTACGATAGCTAACTATGGCTACACCTTC. This gives the protein CASSEATIANYGYTF.

The J gene is TRBJ2-7, the V gene TRBV6-5; D is uncertain. This CDR3 region has 14 residues. V was trimmed by 2 bases and J by 6 bases, leaving 14 bases between them. Germline CDR1 reads MNHEY; CDR2 reads SVGAGI. CDR3 region: CASSYGRSDAEQYF. The CDR3 bases are TGTGCCAGCAGTTACGGCAGGAGCGATGCCGAGCAGTACTTC.

The chain links TRBV27 to TRBJ1-2, with TRBD1 as a possible D gene (6 bases). V dropped 4 bases and J dropped 4 bases, with 10 bases sitting between them. Germline V gene sequence: CDR1 MNHEY, CDR2 SMNVEV (reference sequence). CDR3 length: 13 residues. This CDR3 is CASSSDSSYGYTF. The DNA for the CDR3 is TGTGCCAGCAGTTCGGACAGTTCCTATGGCTACACCTTC.

This clonotype has a count of ten or more. The V call is TRBV12-3 or TRBV12-4, the J call TRBJ1-2, with D perhaps matching TRBD1 (6 bases). The CDR3 is 15 residues long. The ends were cut back, 3 bases at V and 3 bases at J, with 14 bases in the middle. The CDR3: CASSLYGTQHYGYTF. The CDR3 nucleotides read TGTGCCAGCAGTTTGTACGGGACACAACACTATGGCTACACCTTC.

The genes are TRBV12-3 or TRBV12-4 and TRBJ2-5; D ambiguous. V was pared by 6 bases and J by 5 bases, with 13 bases between. The CDR3 is made up of 13 amino acids. CDR3 in DNA: TGTGCCAGCAGCCAACCCCCCTGGGAGACCCAGTACTTC. Encoded protein: CASSQPPWETQYF.

This clonotype was found a few times. The V call is TRBV28, the J call TRBJ1-3; a possible D gene is TRBD1 (5 bases). The CDR3 has 15 amino acids. The V end was cut by 3 bases, the J end by 4 bases, with 13 bases between. Germline V gives CDR1 MDHEN, CDR2 SYDVKM. The CDR3 loop reads CASSFTETEGNTIYF. For the CDR3, the DNA is TGTGCCAGCAGTTTCACCGAGACAGAAGGAAACACCATATATTTT.

This rearrangement joins TRBV20-1 to TRBJ1-4; perhaps TRBD1 as D (5 bases). Trimming pared 4 bases from V and 0 bases from J, leaving 15 bases between. This CDR3 has 16 amino acids. Germline values: CDR1 DFQATT, CDR2 SNEGSKA (reference sequence). DNA for the CDR3: TGCAGTGCTAAAAAACCCTGGACAACAACTAATGAAAAACTGTTTTTT. Its translation is CSAKKPWTTTNEKLFF.

As concerns this clonotype: A read error is possible here, since a much larger clone lies one base away. The rearrangement joins TRBV30 to TRBJ1-2, with D unclear. This CDR3 region has 14 residues. CDR1 is GTSNPN, CDR2 SVGIG, per germline (reference sequence). CDR3 protein: CVWRSAAANYGYTF. The CDR3 region has the DNA TGTGTCTGGAGATCGGCAGCTGCTAACTATGGCTACACCTTC.